This TCR beta chain came from a study of blood T cells in healthy people across ages. A sample-barcoded 5' primer and a J-beta primer mix were used in a second PCR of roughly 7 to 11 cycles. Each CDR3 protein gets one entry after TCRdb re-called the 5' RACE reads with MiXCR. The sample includes about 1.5 million distinct CDR3 sequences, approximately 39% seen only once; the top ten take about 4%. The CDR3 covers 14 residues. V was shortened by 1 base and J by 7 bases, with 12 bases between the two germline ends. Germline V lookup: CDR1 SGHRS, CDR2 YFSETQ. Specimen: blood. This TCR was recovered from a woman aged 18-29 years in good health. The chain has TRBV5-1 and TRBJ1-5, with a weak D call TRBD1 (6 bases). The CDR3 spells CASSLMTGDQPQHF. The CDR3 region has the DNA TGCGCCAGCAGCTTGATGACAGGCGACCAGCCCCAGCATTTT.